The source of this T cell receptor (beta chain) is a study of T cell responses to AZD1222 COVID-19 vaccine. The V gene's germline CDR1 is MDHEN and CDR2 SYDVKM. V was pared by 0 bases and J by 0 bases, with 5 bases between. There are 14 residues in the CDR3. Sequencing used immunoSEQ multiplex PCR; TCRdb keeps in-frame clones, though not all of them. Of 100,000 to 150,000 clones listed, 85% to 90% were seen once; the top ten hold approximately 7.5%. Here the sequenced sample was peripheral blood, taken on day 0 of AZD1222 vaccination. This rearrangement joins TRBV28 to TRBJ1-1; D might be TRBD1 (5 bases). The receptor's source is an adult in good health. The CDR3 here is CASSLWTVNTEAFF. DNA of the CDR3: TGTGCCAGCAGTTTATGGACAGTGAACACTGAAGCTTTCTTT.